This is a list of T cell receptor beta chains from one sample in a study of OX40 agonist ivuxolimab in advanced cancers. Assay used: immunoSEQ multiplex PCR; TCRdb lists only in-frame clones, some missing. Counted here are over 50,000 clones, around 93% occurring once; the ten biggest clones make up 23%. The sequencing used CD4+ or CD8+ T cells sorted from blood, collected in a trial of the OX40 agonist ivuxolimab. Receptor source: an adult with an advanced solid tumor such as melanoma, head and neck, liver or kidney cancer. Both conserved end residues are part of each CDR3. D genes are given only for firm matches. Clone size is not always given. Where it is, it says once, few, many or a class for expanded clones.

size: .
D: TRBD2
V: TRBV28
J: TRBJ2-3
DNA: TGTGCCAGCAGTCGGGGGGCAGATACGCAGTATTTT
CDR3: CASSRGADTQYF

size: .
D: .
V: TRBV6-6
J: TRBJ2-1
DNA: TGTGCCCACGCTAGGGAGATTGTCTACAATGAGCAGTTCTTC
CDR3: CAHAREIVYNEQFF

size: .
D: .
V: TRBV10-3
J: TRBJ2-3
DNA: TGTGCCATCAGTGAGGTGGGGCCCACAGATACGCAGTATTTT
CDR3: CAISEVGPTDTQYF

size: once
D: .
V: TRBV28
J: TRBJ1-2
DNA: TGTGCCAGCAGCCCTCTCTCGAACTATGGCTACACCTTC
CDR3: CASSPLSNYGYTF

size: .
D: .
V: TRBV6-5
J: TRBJ2-7
DNA: TGTGCCAGCAGCCTACTCAAATCCTACGAGCAGTACTTC
CDR3: CASSLLKSYEQYF

size: .
D: .
V: TRBV19
J: TRBJ1-1
DNA: TGTGCCAGTAGTTTCCGGCAGGGCCAAGCTGAAGCTTTCTTT
CDR3: CASSFRQGQAEAFF

size: .
D: .
V: TRBV9
J: TRBJ2-1
DNA: TGTGCCAGCAGCGTAGCTACTAGTGCTGAGCAGTTCTTC
CDR3: CASSVATSAEQFF

size: .
D: .
V: TRBV6-4
J: TRBJ1-1
DNA: TGTGCCAGCAGTGACTCGGGGGGCACTGAAGCTTTCTTT
CDR3: CASSDSGGTEAFF

size: .
D: .
V: TRBV6-5
J: TRBJ1-2
DNA: TGTGCCAGCAGTTACTCGAGCACATATGGCTACACCTTC
CDR3: CASSYSSTYGYTF

size: once
D: .
V: TRBV18
J: TRBJ2-7
DNA: TGTGCCAGCTCTCCCGACAGAGCCTACGAGCAGTACTTC
CDR3: CASSPDRAYEQYF

size: .
D: .
V: TRBV30
J: TRBJ1-6
DNA: TGTGCCTGGAGTTGGCAACGGAATTCACCCCTCCACTTT
CDR3: CAWSWQRNSPLHF

size: .
D: TRBD2
V: TRBV15
J: TRBJ2-1
DNA: TGTGCCACCAGCAGGGCCTGGACTAGCGGGAGGACCCGGAGCTCCTACAATGAGCAGTTCTTC
CDR3: CATSRAWTSGRTRSSYNEQFF

size: .
D: .
V: TRBV30
J: TRBJ2-4
DNA: TGTGCCTGGAGTGTACTGACGGGGCTAGCCAAAAACATTCAGTACTTC
CDR3: CAWSVLTGLAKNIQYF

size: .
D: .
V: TRBV7-9
J: TRBJ2-7
DNA: TGTGCCAGCAGCTTAGAATACGAGCAGTACTTC
CDR3: CASSLEYEQYF

size: once
D: .
V: TRBV5-6
J: TRBJ1-5
DNA: TGTGCCAGCAGCTCCGGAGGGAGCAATCAGCCCCAGCATTTT
CDR3: CASSSGGSNQPQHF

size: .
D: .
V: TRBV2
J: TRBJ1-1
DNA: TGTGCCAGCAGTGAAGTCCGTTGGGGCCGGGCTGAAGCTTTCTTT
CDR3: CASSEVRWGRAEAFF

size: .
D: TRBD1
V: TRBV4-3
J: TRBJ2-7
DNA: TGCGCCAGCAGCCAAGTCTATGGGGGCTTACCGGGACAGGGAGACTACGAGCAGTACTTC
CDR3: CASSQVYGGLPGQGDYEQYF

size: .
D: .
V: TRBV5-4
J: TRBJ2-3
DNA: TGTGCCAGCAGCCAGGTCTCTAGCACAGATACGCAGTATTTT
CDR3: CASSQVSSTDTQYF

size: .
D: TRBD1
V: TRBV10-3
J: TRBJ2-3
DNA: TGTGCCATCAGCCGACAGGGGGCAACAGATACGCAGTATTTT
CDR3: CAISRQGATDTQYF

size: .
D: TRBD1
V: TRBV20-1
J: TRBJ1-2
DNA: TGCAGTGCGCAGACAGGGTGGGGCTACACCTTC
CDR3: CSAQTGWGYTF

size: .
D: TRBD1
V: TRBV28
J: TRBJ2-2
DNA: TGTGCCAGCAGACTACAGGGGGCGGTCGGGGAGCTGTTTTTT
CDR3: CASRLQGAVGELFF

size: .
D: .
V: TRBV28
J: TRBJ1-6
DNA: TGTGCCAGCAGTACCGGGACATCAAATTCACCCCTCCACTTT
CDR3: CASSTGTSNSPLHF

size: .
D: .
V: TRBV13
J: TRBJ2-1
DNA: TGTGCCAGCAGCTCTAGACAGCAGCTCTACAATGAGCAGTTCTTC
CDR3: CASSSRQQLYNEQFF

size: .
D: .
V: TRBV30
J: TRBJ1-5
DNA: TGTGCCTGGGCCGAGAATAGCAATCAGCCCCAGCATTTT
CDR3: CAWAENSNQPQHF

size: .
D: TRBD1
V: TRBV4-1
J: TRBJ1-1
DNA: TGCGCCAGCAGCCTCTTCTTTGCGGGACAGGGATACACTGAAGCTTTCTTT
CDR3: CASSLFFAGQGYTEAFF

size: once
D: .
V: TRBV4-1
J: TRBJ1-6
DNA: TGCGCCAGCAGCACTCCGGGACGCAATTCACCCCTCCACTTT
CDR3: CASSTPGRNSPLHF

size: .
D: .
V: TRBV6-1
J: TRBJ2-1
DNA: TGTGCCAGCAGTGAAAGGTCGGGGCGGTACAATGAGCAGTTCTTC
CDR3: CASSERSGRYNEQFF

size: few
D: .
V: TRBV30
J: TRBJ1-1
DNA: TGTGCCTGGAGTCGGGGGCTGAACACTGAAGCTTTCTTT
CDR3: CAWSRGLNTEAFF

size: .
D: TRBD1
V: TRBV30
J: TRBJ2-1
DNA: TGTGCCTGGAGTCGAACTAGACAGGGTTCCTACAATGAGCAGTTCTTC
CDR3: CAWSRTRQGSYNEQFF

size: .
D: TRBD1
V: TRBV9
J: TRBJ1-3
DNA: TGTGCCAGCAGCGCGACCGGGACAGGGGTCCGTCCCTCTGGAAACACCATATATTTT
CDR3: CASSATGTGVRPSGNTIYF

size: .
D: .
V: TRBV29-1
J: TRBJ2-7
DNA: TGCAGCGTTGAAATGAGACAGGGAGGGTACGAGCAGTACTTC
CDR3: CSVEMRQGGYEQYF

size: .
D: TRBD1
V: TRBV28
J: TRBJ1-2
DNA: TGTGCCAGCAGTGTACCCTTTGGCCAGGGGGATCATGGCTACACCTTC
CDR3: CASSVPFGQGDHGYTF

size: once
D: .
V: TRBV27
J: TRBJ1-2
DNA: TGTGCCAGCAGTTTTGGGAGTGGGGCCTATGGCTACACCTTC
CDR3: CASSFGSGAYGYTF

size: .
D: .
V: TRBV18
J: TRBJ1-3
DNA: TGTGCCAGCTCAGTAGGACAGTATGCCTTCTCTGGAAACACCATATATTTT
CDR3: CASSVGQYAFSGNTIYF

size: .
D: TRBD2
V: TRBV4-3
J: TRBJ2-5
DNA: TGCGCCAGCAGCCAATTCCGAGCGGGAGAAGGGAGGGAAGAGACCCAGTACTTC
CDR3: CASSQFRAGEGREETQYF

size: once
D: .
V: TRBV27
J: TRBJ2-3
DNA: TGTGCCAGCGGAATCGACTTATTTCCAGATACGCAGTATTTT
CDR3: CASGIDLFPDTQYF

size: .
D: .
V: TRBV9
J: TRBJ2-2
DNA: TGTGCCAGCAGCGTAGCCACGAAGCCGAACACCGGGGAGCTGTTTTTT
CDR3: CASSVATKPNTGELFF

size: .
D: TRBD2
V: TRBV15
J: TRBJ2-5
DNA: TGTGCCGCCAGCGGGAGGGTCTGGGAGACCCAGTACTTC
CDR3: CAASGRVWETQYF

size: .
D: .
V: TRBV30
J: TRBJ2-5
DNA: TGTGCCTGCTCCGTGAGCCCCCAAGAGACCCAGTACTTC
CDR3: CACSVSPQETQYF

size: .
D: .
V: TRBV30
J: TRBJ2-3
DNA: TGTGCCTGGCACAGGGTAGCAGGGGTAGATACGCAGTATTTT
CDR3: CAWHRVAGVDTQYF

size: .
D: TRBD1
V: TRBV6-5
J: TRBJ2-7
DNA: TGTGCCAGCAGTAGGACAGGAGGCGAGCAGTACTTC
CDR3: CASSRTGGEQYF

size: .
D: .
V: TRBV7-9
J: TRBJ2-5
DNA: TGTGCCAGCAGCCCCGGGGACTTCCAAGAGACCCAGTACTTC
CDR3: CASSPGDFQETQYF

size: .
D: TRBD1
V: TRBV18
J: TRBJ1-6
DNA: TGTGCCAGCTCACCAGAAACCGGGACAGGGTATTCACCCCTCCACTTT
CDR3: CASSPETGTGYSPLHF

size: .
D: .
V: TRBV6-5
J: TRBJ2-2
DNA: TGTGCCAGCAGTCCGTGGGGAGTATTGGCCGGGGAGCTGTTTTTT
CDR3: CASSPWGVLAGELFF

size: .
D: TRBD1
V: TRBV29-1
J: TRBJ2-3
DNA: TGCAGCGTGGCCGGGTTGGGGACAGGGGAGGTTACGCAGTATTTT
CDR3: CSVAGLGTGEVTQYF

size: .
D: .
V: TRBV6-6
J: TRBJ2-3
DNA: TGTGCCAGCAGTTCCATCGAACACACAGATACGCAGTATTTT
CDR3: CASSSIEHTDTQYF

size: .
D: .
V: TRBV25-1
J: TRBJ2-1
DNA: TGTGCCAGCAGTGGAGGGACAAATCAGTTCTTC
CDR3: CASSGGTNQFF

size: .
D: .
V: TRBV27
J: TRBJ1-5
DNA: TGTGCCAGCAGCCAGACTATGGACGGGGAAAATCAGCCCCAGCATTTT
CDR3: CASSQTMDGENQPQHF

size: .
D: TRBD2
V: TRBV7-8
J: TRBJ2-3
DNA: TGTGCCAGCAGTTATCTAGCGGGGGAAGATACGCAGTATTTT
CDR3: CASSYLAGEDTQYF

size: few
D: .
V: TRBV5-6
J: TRBJ2-6
DNA: TGTGCCAGCAGCCCGTCATACCTGGGGCCTGGGGCCAACGTCCTGACTTTC
CDR3: CASSPSYLGPGANVLTF

size: .
D: .
V: TRBV27
J: TRBJ2-5
DNA: TGTGCCAGCAGTTTATGGGGTAGCGGCCAAGAGACCCAGTACTTC
CDR3: CASSLWGSGQETQYF

size: once
D: .
V: TRBV6-6
J: TRBJ1-1
DNA: TGTGCCAGCAGCCCGGGACACGTGAACACTGAAGCTTTCTTT
CDR3: CASSPGHVNTEAFF

size: .
D: .
V: TRBV9
J: TRBJ2-5
DNA: TGTGCCAGCAGCGCCGATCAAGAGACCCAGTACTTC
CDR3: CASSADQETQYF

size: .
D: .
V: TRBV6-1
J: TRBJ1-2
DNA: TGTGCCAGCAGTGAGAGGGCAGGGGCCCGAGCTAACTATGGCTACACCTTC
CDR3: CASSERAGARANYGYTF